This T cell receptor (beta chain) emerged from a study of patients and donors after allogeneic stem cell transplantation. There are 19 residues in the CDR3. The ends lost 2 bases at V and 0 bases at J; junction bases unmatched: 6. CDR1 is KGHDR, CDR2 SFDVKD, per germline. TCRdb used MiXCR to reprocess the RT-PCR reads, holding one entry per CDR3 protein. The sample contains about a million distinct CDR3 sequences, 18% of which appear only once. The gene calls are TRBV24-1 and TRBJ2-2; the match to TRBD1 covers 12 bases. The sample was blood, either unsorted or a sorted T cell fraction (not recorded which). The TCR was taken from a human donor who was either an allogeneic HSCT recipient or a stem cell or donor lymphocyte infusion donor (not recorded which). It is not recorded whose cells these are; they may come from a transplant donor. In DNA form, the CDR3 reads TGTGCCACCAGTGATTCTCCGGGACAGGGGGCTTCGAACACCGGGGAGCTGTTTTTT. It specifies CATSDSPGQGASNTGELFF.